The subject of this entry is one T cell receptor (beta chain). No antigen is known for it. Generated by immunoSEQ multiplex PCR, the TCRdb table keeps only in-frame clones and is missing some. The sample has 350,000 to 550,000 clones; approximately 89% are singletons. V dropped 3 bases and J dropped 4; count of bases not matched to a gene: 5. Germline V lookup: CDR1 KGHDR, CDR2 SFDVKD. The CDR3 length is 16 residues. The treatment was: around 19 received Ad26.COV2.S at low or high dose, single or two shots; about 5 received placebo; per-sample allocation not given. It was on day 63 after the first vaccine or placebo injection that samples were taken. As its vector, the vaccine had Ad26, which expressed Wuhan-strain SARS-CoV-2 spike. The sample belongs to a study of Ad26.COV2.S vaccination and SARS-CoV-2 variants. Background on the study: The study gave Ad26.COV2.S intramuscularly, once or twice 56 days apart.

Study conclusions and caveats: Comparable non-spike TCR breadth was observed in vaccine and placebo recipients.

This sequence joins TRBV24-1 and TRBJ2-3; 11 bases agree with TRBD2. The receptor's source is a person aged 18-60 years who received the Ad26.COV2.S COVID-19 vaccine or a placebo. The sample in question was peripheral blood, obtained in a trial of Ad26.COV2.S vaccine versus placebo. The CDR3 protein is CATSDLTSGGPDTQYF. In nucleotides, the CDR3 is TGTGCCACCAGTGATCTCACTAGCGGGGGCCCAGATACGCAGTATTTT.